The 17 T cell receptor beta chains given below trace back to one sample, sequenced in a study of blood T cells in healthy people across ages. PCR was performed a second time for about 6 to 12 cycles using a sample-barcoded 5' primer and a J-beta primer mix. Each CDR3 protein is one row after TCRdb ran MiXCR on the 5' RACE reads. The sample has 2 million or so distinct CDR3 sequences, about 49% seen once. The sequenced sample consisted of blood. These receptors came from a woman aged 40 to 50 in good health.

This clonotype was observed a handful of times. CDR3 in DNA: TGTGCCAGCAGTTTGGGTGGACAGGCCTTCTATGGCTACACCTTC. Residues: CASSLGGQAFYGYTF. The J gene is TRBJ1-2, the V gene TRBV12-3 or TRBV12-4, with 7 bases lining up with TRBD1. The V and J ends lost 3 bases and 4 bases, in that order; junction bases with no gene match: 8. The CDR3 length is 15 residues.

The chain links TRBV3-1 to TRBJ1-1; D might be TRBD1 (5 bases). V lost 5 bases to trimming and J lost 0 bases, with 10 bases between them. Germline V gene sequence: CDR1 LGHDT, CDR2 YNNKEL (reference sequence). The CDR3 runs 14 residues. The CDR3 protein is CASSWRQLNTEAFF. The DNA for the CDR3 is TGTGCCAGCAGCTGGCGACAGTTGAACACTGAAGCTTTCTTT.

Remarks on this clonotype: Being one base from a much bigger clone, this may be a read error. The chain couples TRBV29-1 to TRBJ2-4; TRBD2 matches at 11 bases. The DNA end lines up better with TRBJ2-7; the J call may be wrong. CDR1 SQVTM and CDR2 ANQGSEA come from the germline V gene. The CDR3 loop spans 13 amino acids. The CDR3 nucleotides read TGCAGCGCTACTAGCGGGGGTCCCTACGAGCAGTACTTC. It translates to CSATSGGPYEQYF.

This clonotype was observed a handful of times. The rearrangement uses TRBV5-1 and TRBJ1-1; D is perhaps TRBD1 (5 bases). The CDR3 is made up of 15 amino acids. CDR1 is SGHRS and CDR2 is YFSETQ in the germline V gene. Trimming shortened V by 2 bases and J by 1 base, and 12 bases separated the two germline ends. Here the CDR3 reads CASSLKGTANTEAFF. The CDR3 bases are TGCGCCAGCAGCTTAAAAGGGACGGCGAACACTGAAGCTTTCTTT.

The gene calls are TRBV12-3 or TRBV12-4 and TRBJ1-5; possibly TRBD1 for D (6 bases). Trimming cost V 5 bases and J 4 bases, with 12 bases left between them. The CDR3 covers 14 residues. CDR3 in amino acids: CASSPEGGNQPQHF. DNA of the CDR3: TGTGCCAGCAGTCCCGAAGGGGGGAATCAGCCCCAGCATTTT.

V is TRBV12-3 or TRBV12-4 and J is TRBJ2-3; D is perhaps TRBD2 (5 bases). Trimming cost V 0 bases and J 0 bases, with 10 bases left between them. The CDR3 loop spans 16 amino acids. CDR3 region: CASSLATGISTDTQYF. The CDR3 coding sequence is TGTGCCAGCAGTTTAGCGACGGGGATTAGCACAGATACGCAGTATTTT.

This clonotype was recorded a few times. The V and J genes are TRBV7-9 and TRBJ2-5; the D gene is possibly TRBD1 (5 bases). Germline V lookup: CDR1 SEHNR, CDR2 FQNEAQ (reference sequence). The CDR3 runs to 18 residues. V lost 3 bases to trimming and J lost 4 bases, with 24 bases between them. CDR3 bases: TGTGCCAGCAGCTTCAAGAACTCCGGCAGGGTGTTCGGAGAGACCCAGTACTTC. This sequence encodes CASSFKNSGRVFGETQYF.

The genes are TRBV20-1 and TRBJ1-2; D unclear. This CDR3 comprises 12 residues. Trimming took off 3 bases at V and 4 bases at J, with 9 bases between the two ends. In germline, CDR1 is DFQATT, CDR2 SNEGSKA (reference sequence). The CDR3 nucleotides read TGCAGTGCTAGGAATCGTCGCTATGGCTACACCTTC. It codes for CSARNRRYGYTF.

This clonotype showed up just a few times. V and J are TRBV7-2 and TRBJ2-3; either TRBD1 or TRBD2 may fit D (6 bases each). The V gene lost 5 bases and the J gene lost 2 bases, with 14 bases spanning the gap. Germline V CDR1 and CDR2: SGHTA, FQGNSA. The CDR3 length is 15 residues. The CDR3 bases are TGTGCCAGCAGCCAGTCCGGGGGCCCCACAGATACGCAGTATTTT. This translates into CASSQSGGPTDTQYF.

The chain recombines TRBV6-1 with TRBJ2-7, with TRBD1 matching 8 bases. The CDR3 is made up of 14 amino acids. The V gene's germline CDR1 is MNHNS and CDR2 SASEGT. V gave up 3 bases and J gave up 1 base; unmatched junction bases: 2. The CDR3: CASSDWDRSYEQYF. The CDR3 DNA follows: TGTGCCAGCAGTGATTGGGACAGGTCCTACGAGCAGTACTTC.

This chain joins TRBV2 and TRBJ2-2; D uncertain. Trimming removed 1 base at V and 8 bases at J, with 17 bases between. There are 16 residues in the CDR3. Germline lookup yields CDR1 SNHLY and CDR2 FYNNEI. The CDR3 here is CASSEGGLAGEGELFF. The CDR3 region has the DNA TGTGCCAGCAGTGAAGGTGGCTTGGCAGGAGAGGGGGAGCTGTTTTTT.

The V call is TRBV28, the J call TRBJ2-7; D is perhaps TRBD1 (5 bases). CDR1 and CDR2 (germline): MDHEN, SYDVKM. Trimming stripped 4 bases from V and 0 bases from J, with 13 bases between. This CDR3 comprises 15 residues. CDR3 loop: CASSSSAGNSYEQYF. DNA of the CDR3: TGTGCCAGCAGTTCGTCGGCAGGGAACTCCTACGAGCAGTACTTC.

This clonotype has a handful of counts. The rearrangement links TRBV4-1 to TRBJ2-6; D may be TRBD1 (5 bases). Trimming pared 0 bases from V and 4 bases from J, leaving 13 bases between. The germline V gene has CDR1 MGHRA and CDR2 YSYEKL. The CDR3 length is 17 residues. The CDR3 nucleotides are TGCGCCAGCAGCCAAGATCGGGCAGGGCCGGGGGCCAACGTCCTGACTTTC. Translation gives CASSQDRAGPGANVLTF.

This chain connects TRBV4-2 to TRBJ2-1, with 12 positions matching TRBD2. Germline assignment: CDR1 LGHNA and CDR2 YNFKEQ. J was trimmed by 8 bases and V by 1 base; bases with no gene match: 12. The CDR3 contains 18 residues. The CDR3 bases are TGTGCCAGCAGCCAAGCGTACGGCCTAGCGGGGGGGAACGATGAGCAGTTCTTC. It specifies CASSQAYGLAGGNDEQFF.

This clonotype was counted a few times. V usage is TRBV11-1 and J usage is TRBJ2-1; 8 bases line up with TRBD2. The V segment lost 5 bases and the J segment 8 bases; nucleotides outside the gene matches: 5. The germline CDR1 and CDR2 sequences are SGHAT and FQDESV (reference sequence). The CDR3 has 13 amino acids. Written as DNA, the CDR3 is TGTGCCAGCAGCCCCCGGGGGGGACATGAGCAGTTCTTC. It translates to CASSPRGGHEQFF.

Concerning this clonotype: The junction departs from the called germline gene at one end, perhaps through a read error. This rearrangement joins TRBV6-6 to TRBJ1-2, with 7 positions matching TRBD1. This CDR3 contains 14 residues. Germline-derived CDR1 and CDR2 are MNHNY and SVGAGI (reference sequence). CDR3 sequence reads: CASSKGQPVYGYTF. The DNA for the CDR3 is TGTGCCAGCAGTAAGGGACAGCCAGTCTATGGTTACACCTTC.

With regard to this clonotype: One end of the junction fails to match germline, which may point to a read error. V gene TRBV20-1 combines with J gene TRBJ1-2; D is unclear. The CDR3 totals 12 residues. The germline V gene encodes CDR1 DFQATT and CDR2 SNEGSKA (reference sequence). CDR3 protein: CSAKGTGFGCTF. The DNA for the CDR3 is TGCAGTGCTAAAGGCACGGGGTTTGGCTGCACCTTC.